What follows is one T cell receptor beta chain and its context. Its matching antigen is unknown. Trimming at V came to 2 bases and at J to 8 bases, leaving 10 bases not matched to a gene. Germline CDR1 reads KGHSH; CDR2 reads LQKENI. The CDR3 consists of 17 residues. The data were obtained in a study of T-cell memory formation after mild COVID-19. In the study overall: Largely donor-specific sequence clusters came from two donors.

TCRdb ran MiXCR on the 5' RACE reads and lists one entry per CDR3 protein. The table lists 200,000 to 250,000 distinct CDR3 sequences, more than 8% of them singletons. Overall study results and limits: CD4+ contracting clones were mainly CM and EM; CD8+ ones, EMRA. In pre-infection memory, a portion of responding clones appeared, which suggested that cross-reactive memory joined. Day 15 to 85 contracting clones showed balanced CD4/CD8; day 15 to 37 expanders favored CD4+.

This sequence joins TRBV18 and TRBJ1-6; TRBD1 agrees at 9 bases. The TCR was taken from a man between 18 and 29 years old who had mild COVID-19 (a few samples of this study predate the infection). Cell type and time point are not known. Sequencing was done on a sample of PBMCs or a T cell subset sorted from them (not recorded which). CDR3 region: CASSPVGPGQGYSPLHF. CDR3 coding DNA: TGTGCCAGCTCACCAGTCGGTCCGGGACAGGGCTATTCACCCCTCCACTTT.